Listed below are T cell receptor beta chains from one sample, sequenced in a study of T cell responses to AZD1222 COVID-19 vaccine. Here immunoSEQ multiplex PCR was the method, and the copy in TCRdb shows in-frame clones only, minus some. Of about 180,000 clones in the sample, 85% to 90% were seen once. Sequencing used peripheral blood, obtained 28 days after the second AZD1222 dose. These receptors were taken from an adult who received the AZD1222 COVID-19 vaccine. Both conserved end residues are part of each CDR3. The order of the fields is V gene, J gene, D gene, clone size, CDR3 DNA, CDR3 protein. The D gene is left open where the match is weak. For some rows the clone size is stated as once, few or many, or as a class when expanded; others skip it.

TRBV5-1	TRBJ2-7	NA	NA	TGCGCCAGCAGCCCCACAGGGATTTCGCAAGAGCAGTACTTC	CASSPTGISQEQYF
TRBV28	TRBJ2-7	NA	NA	TGTGCCAGCAGTCCCGGACTTATCCCCCACGAGCAGTACTTC	CASSPGLIPHEQYF
TRBV29-1	TRBJ1-1	NA	NA	TGCAGCGTTACGCCCAGGGTGGGGAACACTGAAGCTTTCTTT	CSVTPRVGNTEAFF
TRBV6-5	TRBJ2-2	NA	NA	TGTGCCAGCAGTTTCGGAAAAATGGGGGAGCTGTTTTTT	CASSFGKMGELFF
TRBV11-3	TRBJ2-5	NA	NA	TGTGCCAGCAGCTTAGGGCGGGGCTACGAGACCCAGTACTTC	CASSLGRGYETQYF
TRBV4-2	TRBJ1-5	NA	NA	TGTGCCAGCAGCCAGGAGGACAGATTGAGCGGTAAGCCCCAGCATTTT	CASSQEDRLSGKPQHF
TRBV5-6	TRBJ1-2	NA	NA	TGTGCCAGCAGCTTGGGCCAACCAGCTAACTATGGCTACACCTTC	CASSLGQPANYGYTF
TRBV5-1	TRBJ2-7	NA	NA	TGCGCCAGCAGCTTGGAAGGGCCTCGGACCTACGAGCAGTACTTC	CASSLEGPRTYEQYF
TRBV9	TRBJ1-2	TRBD1	NA	TGTGCCAGCAGCGTTACCGGACAGGGGGCCTCCAATGGCTACACCTTC	CASSVTGQGASNGYTF
TRBV7-6	TRBJ2-3	TRBD1	NA	TGTGCCAGCAGCCCCCGACAGGGTGGTACGCAGTATTTT	CASSPRQGGTQYF
TRBV9	TRBJ2-1	TRBD2	once	TGTGCCAGCAGCTCGAGCGGGGGGGCGCGCCATGAGCAGTTCTTC	CASSSSGGARHEQFF
TRBV30	TRBJ2-2	NA	few	TGTGCCTGGAGTCCCATGACAGGGAGGTTAACCGGGGAGCTGTTTTTT	CAWSPMTGRLTGELFF
TRBV11-3	TRBJ1-1	NA	NA	TGTGCCAGCAGCTTAGAACAGAACACTGAAGCTTTCTTT	CASSLEQNTEAFF
TRBV6-1	TRBJ2-2	NA	NA	TGTGCCAGCAGTGAAGGGACAGACACCGGGGAGCTGTTTTTT	CASSEGTDTGELFF
TRBV5-4	TRBJ2-5	NA	NA	TGTGCCAGCAGGGAGGGACGGCGAGAGACCCAGTACTTC	CASREGRRETQYF
TRBV7-2	TRBJ2-6	NA	few	TGTGCCAGCAGCTTAAGTGGACAAGGGAGGTCTGGGGCCAACGTCCTGACTTTC	CASSLSGQGRSGANVLTF
TRBV2	TRBJ2-5	NA	NA	TGTGCCAGCAGTGGGGGACGGCAAGAGACCCAGTACTTC	CASSGGRQETQYF
TRBV19	TRBJ2-5	TRBD2	NA	TGTGCCGCGAGGGCTAGCGGGGGAGGAGAGACCCAGTACTTC	CAARASGGGETQYF
TRBV29-1	TRBJ1-4	NA	NA	TGCAGCGTTTGGGACGCCGCTAATGAAAAACTGTTTTTT	CSVWDAANEKLFF
TRBV27	TRBJ2-7	TRBD2	NA	TGTGCCAGCAGTTTATCGCCCGGTTGGGGAGCGGGGGGCTACGAGCAGTACTTC	CASSLSPGWGAGGYEQYF
TRBV4-2	TRBJ1-2	TRBD1	NA	TGTGCCAGCAGCCCCATTGTCAGGGGGCGGCGGGCTAACTATGGCTACACCTTC	CASSPIVRGRRANYGYTF
TRBV9	TRBJ2-1	NA	NA	TGTGCCAGCAGCTCCCCCGGATCGCTAATAGGTGAGCAGTTCTTC	CASSSPGSLIGEQFF
TRBV6-2/TRBV6-3	TRBJ1-2	NA	NA	TGTGCCAGCAGTTTTGAAACAATCTCTGGCTACACCTTC	CASSFETISGYTF
TRBV3-1/TRBV3-2	TRBJ1-4	NA	NA	TGTGCCAGCAGCCATCAATTTAAGGAGGGGGATGAAAAACTGTTTTTT	CASSHQFKEGDEKLFF
TRBV30	TRBJ2-7	TRBD1	NA	TGTGCCTGGAGTGGACACAGGGGGAAGAACGAGCAGTACTTC	CAWSGHRGKNEQYF
TRBV6-5	TRBJ2-7	TRBD1	NA	TGTGCCAGCAGTTATATGGGGACAGGGAAAGGTAACGAGCAGTACTTC	CASSYMGTGKGNEQYF
TRBV9	TRBJ1-4	TRBD1	few	TGTGCCAGCAGCTTTCGACAGGGAGTAGCTGAAAAACTGTTTTTT	CASSFRQGVAEKLFF
TRBV10-3	TRBJ1-3	NA	NA	TGTGCCATCAGTGAGGGACAGCTCTCTGGAAACACCATATATTTT	CAISEGQLSGNTIYF
TRBV5-8	TRBJ2-7	NA	NA	TGTGCCAGCAGCTTGGAGCCGGGGGCCGGAATGAACGAGCAGTACTTC	CASSLEPGAGMNEQYF
TRBV7-2	TRBJ2-7	NA	NA	TGTGCCAGCAGCTCTGTGGGGGGCGGGGCAAGTTACGAGCAGTACTTC	CASSSVGGGASYEQYF
TRBV7-9	TRBJ2-3	NA	NA	TGTGCCAGCAGCCCCTCTCGGCGGGGAAGCACAGATACGCAGTATTTT	CASSPSRRGSTDTQYF
TRBV9	TRBJ1-3	NA	NA	TGTGCCAGCAGCACCCATTTCGACAGATACTCTGGAAACACCATATATTTT	CASSTHFDRYSGNTIYF
TRBV13	TRBJ2-3	TRBD2	NA	TGTGCCAGCAGCGGTAGGACTAGCGGAGATAGCACAGATACGCAGTATTTT	CASSGRTSGDSTDTQYF
TRBV5-1	TRBJ1-3	NA	NA	TGCGCCAGCAGCTTGGGGATCATGACAGCGGGAAACACCATATATTTT	CASSLGIMTAGNTIYF
TRBV7-6	TRBJ2-3	TRBD2	NA	TGTGCCAGCAGCCGTAGCGGGGGTGGAACAGATACGCAGTATTTT	CASSRSGGGTDTQYF
TRBV14	TRBJ1-3	NA	once	TGTGCCAGCAGCCTCCTCCCCACTGGAAACACCATATATTTT	CASSLLPTGNTIYF
TRBV6-5	TRBJ2-2	NA	few	TGTGCCAGCATAGTCGGGTGGAGCACCGGGGAGCTGTTTTTT	CASIVGWSTGELFF
TRBV7-2	TRBJ2-3	NA	NA	TGTGCCAGCAGCCCACCGGGACTCCGCACAGATACGCAGTATTTT	CASSPPGLRTDTQYF
TRBV2	TRBJ2-7	TRBD2	NA	TGTGCCAGCAGTGGGCGGGGGGGGTACGAGCAGTACTTC	CASSGRGGYEQYF
TRBV3-1/TRBV3-2	TRBJ2-3	TRBD2	NA	TGTGCCAGCAGCCAAGACCCGGCGGGGGCAGATACGCAGTATTTT	CASSQDPAGADTQYF
TRBV10-3	TRBJ1-2	NA	NA	TGTGCCATCACCCCTGGGGGACGGCTCTATGGCTACACCTTC	CAITPGGRLYGYTF
TRBV6-5	TRBJ1-6	TRBD1	NA	TGTGCCAGCAGTTTTCGACAGGGGGCTGCGAATTCACCCCTCCACTTT	CASSFRQGAANSPLHF
TRBV19	TRBJ2-2	TRBD1	NA	TGTGCCAGTAGGCCGGGACAGGGGTACGCCGGGGAGCTGTTTTTT	CASRPGQGYAGELFF
TRBV28	TRBJ1-5	NA	NA	TGTGCCAGCACCCAGGGACATTATAGCAATCAGCCCCAGCATTTT	CASTQGHYSNQPQHF
TRBV7-8	TRBJ2-2	NA	NA	TGTGCCAGCAGCTGGGGACGGAACACCGGGGAGCTGTTTTTT	CASSWGRNTGELFF
TRBV6-5	TRBJ1-1	TRBD1	NA	TGTGCCAGCAAGATGAGGACAGGATTGAACACTGAAGCTTTCTTT	CASKMRTGLNTEAFF
TRBV19	TRBJ1-4	NA	NA	TGTGCCAGTAGAAGTCAGAATGAAAAACTGTTTTTT	CASRSQNEKLFF
TRBV4-1	TRBJ2-3	TRBD2	NA	TGCGCCAGCAGCCAAGTCACTAGCGGGGGCAAAGATACGCAGTATTTT	CASSQVTSGGKDTQYF
TRBV5-6	TRBJ1-6	TRBD1	NA	TGTGCCAGCATCTCGTTCAGGGGGCGCAATTCACCCCTCCACTTT	CASISFRGRNSPLHF
TRBV29-1	TRBJ2-3	NA	NA	TGCAGCGTTGAATCTTGGGGCGAGTACACAGATACGCAGTATTTT	CSVESWGEYTDTQYF
TRBV23-1	TRBJ2-2	NA	NA	TGCGCCAGCAGTCAATCGGTGAGGGCAGGAACGAACACCGGGGAGCTGTTTTTT	CASSQSVRAGTNTGELFF
TRBV6-4	TRBJ2-7	NA	NA	TGTGCCAGCAGTGTTGACAGCTATTCCTACGAGCAGTACTTC	CASSVDSYSYEQYF
TRBV15	TRBJ1-1	NA	NA	TGTGCCACCAGCAGAGGAAGGGACACTGAAGCTTTCTTT	CATSRGRDTEAFF
TRBV19	TRBJ1-5	NA	once	TGTGCCAGTAGTATAGCGGGGGGGACTCAGCCCCAGCATTTT	CASSIAGGTQPQHF
TRBV27	TRBJ2-7	NA	NA	TGTGCCAGCAGCTATGAGGAGAACGAGCAGTACTTC	CASSYEENEQYF